This TCR beta chain is drawn from a study of blood T cell repertoires in COVID-19. Per the original data handling: Estimates of nucleated cell counts were drawn from the amplification of reference gene primers. Repertoires were generated with immunoSEQ multiplex PCR, while TCRdb's copy carries only in-frame clones and drops some. V, J and clone size are those of that table, while D and trimming were read from the DNA. The profile covers a few hundred thousand clones, with roughly 91% appearing a single time and roughly 0.8% taken by the ten largest. Per the germline V gene, CDR1 is LNHDA and CDR2 is SQIVND (reference sequence). The length of the CDR3 is 16 residues. Deletions cut 1 base from V and 0 bases from J, with 12 bases between.

Sequencing was performed on peripheral blood. The V and J genes are TRBV19 and TRBJ1-1; perhaps TRBD1 as D (6 bases). This clonotype originated in a man aged 30 to 39 with acute or convalescent COVID-19. CDR3 protein: CASSIAPTGLNTEAFF. The CDR3 DNA reads TGTGCCAGTAGTATAGCCCCGACAGGCCTGAACACTGAAGCTTTCTTT.